This T cell receptor (beta chain) was retrieved from a study of CD8+CD57+ T cells in acquired aplastic anemia. General study findings and limits: Patient and control CD8+ Simpson's diversity was not significantly different.

As for this clonotype: What it binds is unknown.

Researchers used genomic DNA as the template to profile TCR beta VDJ and CDR3. TCRdb itself ran the reads through MiXCR, one entry per CDR3 protein. This table has 150,000 or so distinct CDR3 sequences, about 54% appearing once. Before being chosen for sequencing, patients had shown CD8+CD57+ cell expansion by flow cytometry. Trimming removed 8 bases from V and 1 base from J, with 8 bases in between. The CDR3 totals 12 residues. Germline V gene sequence: CDR1 LNHDA, CDR2 SQIVND (reference sequence). Sequencing was done on a sample of sorted CD4+, CD8+, or CD8+CD57+ T cells (not recorded which) from PBMCs. This TCR was recovered from a human donor with aplastic anemia. The V gene is TRBV19, the J gene TRBJ2-5; tentatively, D is TRBD2 (5 bases). The CDR3 sequence: CASRDFQETQYF. The CDR3 DNA follows: TGTGCCAGTCGGGATTTCCAAGAGACCCAGTACTTC.